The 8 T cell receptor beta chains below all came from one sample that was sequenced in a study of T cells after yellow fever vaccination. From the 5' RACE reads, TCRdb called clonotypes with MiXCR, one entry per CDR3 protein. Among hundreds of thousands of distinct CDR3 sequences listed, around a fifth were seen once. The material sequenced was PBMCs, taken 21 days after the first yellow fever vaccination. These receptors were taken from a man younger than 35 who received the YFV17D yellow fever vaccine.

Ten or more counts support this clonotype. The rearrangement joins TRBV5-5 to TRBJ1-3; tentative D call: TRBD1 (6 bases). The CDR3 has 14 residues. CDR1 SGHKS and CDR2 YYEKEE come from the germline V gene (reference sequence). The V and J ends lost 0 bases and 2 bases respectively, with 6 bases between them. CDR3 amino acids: CASSLGTAGNTIYF. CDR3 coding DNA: TGTGCCAGCAGCTTGGGGACAGCTGGAAACACCATATATTTT. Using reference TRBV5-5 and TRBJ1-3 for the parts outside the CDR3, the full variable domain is DAGVTQSPTHLIKTRGQQVTLRCSPISGHKSVSWYQQVLGQGPQFIFQYYEKEERGRGNFPDRFSARQFPNYSSELNVNALLLGDSALYLCASSLGTAGNTIYFGEGSWLTVV.

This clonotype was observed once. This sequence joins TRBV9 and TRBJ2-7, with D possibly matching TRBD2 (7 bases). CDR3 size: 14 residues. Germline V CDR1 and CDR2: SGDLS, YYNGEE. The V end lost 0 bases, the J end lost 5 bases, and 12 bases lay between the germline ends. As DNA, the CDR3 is TGTGCCAGCAGCGTAGAGGGGGGGAGCCACGAGCAGTACTTC. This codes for CASSVEGGSHEQYF.

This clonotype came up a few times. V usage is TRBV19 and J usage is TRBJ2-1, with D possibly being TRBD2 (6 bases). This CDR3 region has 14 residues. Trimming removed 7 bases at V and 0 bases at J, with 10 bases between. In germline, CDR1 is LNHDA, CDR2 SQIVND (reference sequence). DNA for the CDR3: TGTGCCAGTAATGGCGGGGCCTCCTACAATGAGCAGTTCTTC. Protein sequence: CASNGGASYNEQFF.

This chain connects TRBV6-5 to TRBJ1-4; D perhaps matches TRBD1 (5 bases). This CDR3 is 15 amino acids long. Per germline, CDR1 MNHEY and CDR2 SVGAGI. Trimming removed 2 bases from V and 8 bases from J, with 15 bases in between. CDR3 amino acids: CASSYAQGGGEKLFF. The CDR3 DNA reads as TGTGCCAGCAGTTACGCGCAGGGTGGGGGAGAAAAACTGTTTTTT.

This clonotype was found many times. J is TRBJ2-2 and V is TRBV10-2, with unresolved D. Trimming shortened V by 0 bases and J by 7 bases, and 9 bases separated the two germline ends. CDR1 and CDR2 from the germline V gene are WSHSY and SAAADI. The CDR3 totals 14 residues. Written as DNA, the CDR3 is TGCGCCAGCAGTGAGTCGGCCATCCTCGGGGAGCTGTTTTTT. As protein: CASSESAILGELFF.

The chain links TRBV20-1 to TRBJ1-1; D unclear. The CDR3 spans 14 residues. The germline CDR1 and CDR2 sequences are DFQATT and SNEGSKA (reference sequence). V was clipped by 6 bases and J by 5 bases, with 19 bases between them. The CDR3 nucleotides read TGCAGTGCATCGGCCACACTTACCGAGACTGAAGCTTTCTTT. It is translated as CSASATLTETEAFF.

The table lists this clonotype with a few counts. The DNA for the CDR3 is TGTGCCAGCTCACCACGGGGGGATGATTGGGAGCAGTACTTC. It encodes CASSPRGDDWEQYF. V is TRBV18 and J is TRBJ2-7, with D perhaps matching TRBD2 (6 bases). V lost 1 base to trimming and J lost 7 bases, with 14 bases between them. Germline V gene sequence: CDR1 KGHSH, CDR2 LQKENI. The CDR3 is 14 residues long. The whole variable domain, remainder taken from reference TRBV18 and TRBJ2-7, is NAGVMQNPRHLVRRRGQEARLRCSPMKGHSHVYWYRQLPEEGLKFMVYLQKENIIDESGMPKERFSAEFPKEGPSILRIQQVVRGDSAAYFCASSPRGDDWEQYFGPGTRLTVT.

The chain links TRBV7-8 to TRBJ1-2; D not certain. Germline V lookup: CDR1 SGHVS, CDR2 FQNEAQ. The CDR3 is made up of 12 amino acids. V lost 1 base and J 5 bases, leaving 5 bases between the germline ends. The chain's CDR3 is CASSLERYGYTF. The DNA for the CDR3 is TGTGCCAGCAGCTTAGAGCGGTATGGCTACACCTTC.